The 20 T cell receptor beta chains given below trace back to one sample, sequenced in a study of T cells of healthy individuals. TCRdb used MiXCR to reprocess the 5' RACE reads, holding one entry per CDR3 protein. The table includes around 53,000 distinct CDR3 sequences, roughly 15% detected once. The origin of the receptors is a human donor in good health.

This clonotype has ten or more counts. The chain links TRBV6-2 or TRBV6-3 to TRBJ1-5; D ambiguous. CDR3 length: 13 residues. The V and J ends lost 4 bases and 7 bases respectively, with 11 bases between them. Germline V gene data show CDR1 as MNHEY and CDR2 as SVGEGT. This CDR3 is CASSSLGEQPQHF. DNA for the CDR3: TGTGCCAGCAGTTCCCTCGGTGAGCAGCCCCAGCATTTT.

This clonotype was seen ten or more times. V gene TRBV12-3 or TRBV12-4 combines with J gene TRBJ2-2; D is unresolved. The V and J ends lost 7 bases and 0 bases respectively, with 3 bases between them. There are 12 residues in the CDR3. CDR3 amino acids: CASIANTGELFF. The DNA for the CDR3 is TGTGCCAGCATTGCGAACACCGGGGAGCTGTTTTTT.

There are many counts of this clonotype. J is TRBJ1-4 and V is TRBV20-1, with TRBD1 matching 11 bases. The trim removed 6 bases at V and 8 bases at J, leaving 8 bases unmatched. This CDR3 region has 14 residues. Germline V gene lookup returns CDR1 DFQATT and CDR2 SNEGSKA (reference sequence). The CDR3 bases are TGCAGTGCGGAGGAGGGACAGGGGGGGGAAAAACTGTTTTTT. It encodes CSAEEGQGGEKLFF.

In this sample, this clonotype turned up many times. The chain couples TRBV5-1 to TRBJ1-1, with D unresolved. Trimming removed 0 bases at V and 5 bases at J, with 11 bases between. The CDR3 covers 14 residues. CDR1 is SGHRS and CDR2 is YFSETQ in the germline V gene. The CDR3 region has the DNA TGCGCCAGCAGCTTGGAGTCGAGTCTGACTGAAGCTTTCTTT. Protein sequence: CASSLESSLTEAFF.

V and J are TRBV20-1 and TRBJ2-7; D possibly corresponds to TRBD1 (6 bases). Germline V gives CDR1 DFQATT, CDR2 SNEGSKA (reference sequence). Trimming took off 6 bases at V and 6 bases at J, with 12 bases between the two ends. CDR3 length: 11 residues. In nucleotides, the CDR3 is TGCAGTGCCACCTGGGACACCGAGCAGTACTTC. It is translated as CSATWDTEQYF.

The rearrangement uses TRBV11-1 and TRBJ2-7; tentative D call: TRBD1 (6 bases). V shed 5 bases and J shed 3 bases, with 20 bases lying between them. The CDR3 spans 16 residues. The germline V gene encodes CDR1 SGHAT and CDR2 FQDESV (reference sequence). The CDR3 DNA follows: TGTGCCAGCAGCACCAGTACAGGGTTTCCCTTCTACGAGCAGTACTTC. Translating it yields CASSTSTGFPFYEQYF.

This clonotype occurred many times. The rearrangement uses TRBV29-1 and TRBJ1-2; D is ambiguous. V was trimmed by 2 bases and J by 8 bases, leaving 18 bases between them. The V gene's germline CDR1 is SQVTM and CDR2 ANQGSEA. The CDR3 totals 14 residues. CDR3 amino acids: CSVEFGLGLFGYTF. Here the CDR3 DNA reads TGCAGCGTTGAATTCGGCCTCGGGCTATTCGGCTACACCTTC. Full variable domain (outside the CDR3, taken from reference TRBV29-1 and TRBJ1-2): SAVISQKPSRDICQRGTSLTIQCQVDSQVTMMFWYRQQPGQSLTLIATANQGSEATYESGFVIDKFPISRPNLTFSTLTVSNMSPEDSSIYLCSVEFGLGLFGYTFGSGTRLTVV.

At least ten counts were recorded for this clonotype. The J gene is TRBJ2-1, the V gene TRBV6-1; maybe TRBD2 (6 bases). This CDR3 has 15 residues. In germline, CDR1 is MNHNS, CDR2 SASEGT. V lost 6 bases to trimming and J lost 0 bases, with 12 bases between them. CDR3 bases: TGTGCCAGCAGGGGGGACTGGAGCTCCTACAATGAGCAGTTCTTC. Translation: CASRGDWSSYNEQFF.

This clonotype was observed at least ten times. This rearrangement joins TRBV20-1 to TRBJ2-5; TRBD1 might be the D (5 bases). The V end was cut by 5 bases, the J end by 2 bases, with 9 bases between. The CDR3 is 12 amino acids. Looked up from germline, CDR1 is DFQATT and CDR2 is SNEGSKA (reference sequence). DNA of the CDR3: TGCAGTGCTGCAGACAGACAAGAGACCCAGTACTTC. Translation gives CSAADRQETQYF.

V gene TRBV20-1 combines with J gene TRBJ1-5, with D hard to call. This CDR3 contains 17 residues. V lost 0 bases, J lost 1 base, and 16 bases lay in between. Looked up from germline, CDR1 is DFQATT and CDR2 is SNEGSKA (reference sequence). CDR3: CSARDLDSGLSNQPQHF. The CDR3 coding sequence is TGCAGTGCTAGAGATCTGGATTCGGGGTTGAGCAATCAGCCCCAGCATTTT.

The sample holds many counts of this clonotype. The gene calls are TRBV6-5 and TRBJ2-7, with D perhaps TRBD1 (5 bases). The CDR3 sequence is 13 residues long. The germline V and J ends were trimmed by 6 bases and 0 bases, with 9 bases remaining between them. The germline gives CDR1 MNHEY, CDR2 SVGAGI. CDR3 bases: TGTGCCAGCAGGGCCGACAGCTCCTACGAGCAGTACTTC. It yields the protein CASRADSSYEQYF.

The table lists this clonotype with a few counts. The genes are TRBV6-9 and TRBJ2-3; D not resolved. Germline-derived CDR1 and CDR2 are MNHGY and SVAAGI. This CDR3 has 14 amino acids. Trimming took off 6 bases at V and 6 bases at J, with 16 bases between the two ends. CDR3 loop: CASRPIGPADTQYF. In DNA form, the CDR3 reads TGTGCCAGCAGACCAATCGGCCCAGCGGATACGCAGTATTTT.

This clonotype was observed many times. The rearrangement joins TRBV7-9 to TRBJ2-1; the D is unclear. Germline V CDR1 and CDR2: SEHNR, FQNEAQ (reference sequence). The V end lost 3 bases, the J end lost 4 bases, and 10 bases lay between the germline ends. This CDR3 contains 14 residues. This CDR3 is CASSLSVPYNEQFF. The CDR3 DNA follows: TGTGCCAGCAGCTTGTCCGTACCGTACAATGAGCAGTTCTTC.

This clonotype has ten or more counts. The chain has TRBV7-2 and TRBJ1-5, with 8 bases lining up with TRBD1. CDR1 and CDR2 from the germline V gene are SGHTA and FQGNSA. Trimming removed 5 bases from V and 0 bases from J; junction bases left unmatched: 3. The CDR3 consists of 15 residues. The CDR3 nucleotides are TGTGCCAGCAGCCGTACAGGGGGTAGCAATCAGCCCCAGCATTTT. Protein: CASSRTGGSNQPQHF.

This clonotype occurred many times. This chain links TRBV4-2 with TRBJ2-1; 7 bases are a match to TRBD2. The CDR3 has 15 residues. The V segment lost 6 bases and the J segment 7 bases; nucleotides outside the gene matches: 12. Germline CDR1 reads LGHNA; CDR2 reads YNFKEQ. The CDR3 region is CASRGAGSPTNEQFF. The CDR3, as DNA: TGTGCCAGCAGGGGAGCGGGAAGTCCTACAAATGAGCAGTTCTTC.

This clonotype was recorded many times. The genes are TRBV5-1 and TRBJ2-2, with no clear D. Germline V CDR1 and CDR2: SGHRS, YFSETQ. The CDR3 contains 14 residues. Trimming took 0 bases from V and 6 from J, leaving 9 bases between them. CDR3: CASSLVPSAGELFF. For the CDR3, the DNA is TGCGCCAGCAGCTTGGTGCCCAGCGCCGGGGAGCTGTTTTTT.

Ten or more counts support this clonotype. This sequence joins TRBV29-1 and TRBJ2-5; D is unclear. V was pared by 7 bases and J by 4 bases, with 13 bases between. Germline values: CDR1 SQVTM, CDR2 ANQGSEA. The CDR3 runs to 12 residues. CDR3 sequence: CSAGRGSETQYF. The CDR3 nucleotides read TGCAGCGCTGGACGAGGTTCAGAGACCCAGTACTTC.

This clonotype was counted many times. This sequence joins TRBV7-8 and TRBJ2-5, with a weak D call TRBD2 (6 bases). V dropped 1 base and J dropped 5 bases, with 14 bases sitting between them. CDR1 is SGHVS, CDR2 FQNEAQ, per germline. The CDR3 is 15 residues long. Here the CDR3 DNA reads TGTGCCAGCAGCTTAGTGTTAGGGGCGGGGGAGACCCAGTACTTC. This translates into CASSLVLGAGETQYF.

This clonotype was recorded at least ten times. V gene TRBV20-1 combines with J gene TRBJ1-2; D is ambiguous. Per the germline V gene, CDR1 is DFQATT and CDR2 is SNEGSKA (reference sequence). V lost 0 bases and J lost 7, with 12 bases in between. This CDR3 region has 13 residues. CDR3 amino acids: CSAREISAGGYTF. The DNA of the CDR3 is TGCAGTGCTAGAGAAATATCGGCGGGTGGCTACACCTTC.

In its sample, this clonotype was seen many times. J is TRBJ2-7 and V is TRBV27; D ambiguous. Between the trimmed V and J ends, which lost 4 bases and 3 bases, there was a span of 40 bases. The germline V gene encodes CDR1 MNHEY and CDR2 SMNVEV (reference sequence). The CDR3 runs 23 residues. CDR3: CASSCNHGNPVEGKTYACYEQYF. The CDR3 coding sequence is TGTGCCAGCAGTTGTAATCACGGAAATCCGGTAGAAGGAAAAACTTACGCTTGCTACGAGCAGTACTTC.